One sample yielded the 16 T cell receptor beta chains listed below, sequenced in a study of identical twins. TCRdb used MiXCR to reprocess the 5' RACE reads, holding one entry per CDR3 protein. The profile shows over 500,000 distinct CDR3 sequences, approximately 22% of them singletons. This sample also appeared in a second study, on T cells expressing NK-cell markers.

Sequencing was performed on CD4+ T cells sorted from blood. These receptors came from a woman aged 18-29 years in good health.

This clonotype was observed at least ten times. The chain links TRBV20-1 to TRBJ1-1, with 9 bases that match TRBD1. CDR3 length equals 14 residues. CDR1 DFQATT and CDR2 SNEGSKA come from the germline V gene (reference sequence). Unmatched junction bases numbered 3, after V lost 4 bases and J lost 0 bases. CDR3 protein: CSAKQGAMNTEAFF. Written as DNA, the CDR3 is TGCAGTGCTAAACAGGGGGCAATGAACACTGAAGCTTTCTTT.

About this clonotype: At one boundary the junction diverges from the germline segment, which might be a read error. J is TRBJ2-7 and V is TRBV14; 8 bases align to TRBD1. This CDR3 is built from 13 residues. CDR1 is SGHDN and CDR2 is FVKESK in the germline V gene. CDR3 residues: CASSQDIRGQAHF. Written as DNA, the CDR3 is TGTGCCAGCAGCCAAGATATCAGGGGACAGGCACATTTC.

The V call is TRBV4-2, the J call TRBJ2-4, with TRBD1 identical over 9 bases. This CDR3 comprises 15 residues. J was trimmed by 6 bases and V by 3 bases; bases with no gene match: 6. Germline V gene lookup returns CDR1 LGHNA and CDR2 YNFKEQ. The CDR3 spells CASSQQTGGGNIQYF. The CDR3 coding sequence is TGTGCCAGCAGCCAGCAGACAGGGGGAGGAAACATTCAGTACTTC.

The rearrangement joins TRBV20-1 to TRBJ2-2; D ambiguous. The CDR3 is made up of 15 amino acids. Trimming left V 0 bases short and J 7 bases short, with 15 bases between. Per germline, CDR1 DFQATT and CDR2 SNEGSKA (reference sequence). Here the CDR3 reads CSARDVKARYGELFF. In DNA form, the CDR3 reads TGCAGTGCTAGAGATGTGAAGGCTCGGTACGGGGAGCTGTTTTTT.

The rearrangement links TRBV5-6 to TRBJ1-1; 7 positions agree with TRBD1. Germline assignment: CDR1 SGHDT and CDR2 YYEEEE. V gave up 4 bases and J gave up 2 bases; unmatched junction bases: 17. This CDR3 has 18 amino acids. The CDR3 bases are TGTGCCAGCAGCCTTTACAGGGGACCGCTAAAATCCAACACTGAAGCTTTCTTT. The encoded protein is CASSLYRGPLKSNTEAFF.

This clonotype appeared many times. The rearrangement links TRBV5-1 to TRBJ1-5; TRBD1 matches at 12 bases. Germline V gives CDR1 SGHRS, CDR2 YFSETQ. The CDR3 loop spans 15 amino acids. The V and J ends lost 4 bases and 6 bases, in that order; junction bases with no gene match: 5. The CDR3 nucleotides read TGCGCCAGCAGCGTCGGGACAGGGGGCCGTCAGCCCCAGCATTTT. It codes for CASSVGTGGRQPQHF.

This clonotype was recorded a few times. The J gene is TRBJ1-1, the V gene TRBV11-3; D is unclear. The V and J ends lost 6 bases and 8 bases respectively, with 22 bases between them. The CDR3 totals 15 residues. Germline CDR1 and CDR2: SGHNT and YENEEA. The CDR3 region has the DNA TGTGCCAGCAGACCCGACACAACCAGATTGACAGAAGCTTTCTTT. The encoded protein is CASRPDTTRLTEAFF.

This clonotype has only a few counts. The CDR3 sequence is CASSWRGPKDTQYF. The DNA of the CDR3 is TGTGCCAGCAGTTGGAGAGGGCCCAAGGATACGCAGTATTTT. V usage is TRBV6-2 or TRBV6-3 and J usage is TRBJ2-3; TRBD2 is a possible D gene (5 bases). V gave up 4 bases and J gave up 6 bases, with 14 bases separating them. Germline lookup yields CDR1 MNHEY and CDR2 SVGEGT. This CDR3 is 14 amino acids long.

The table lists this clonotype with a few counts. The genes are TRBV20-1 and TRBJ2-7; D possibly uses TRBD1 or TRBD2 (6 bases each). V was clipped by 0 bases and J by 3 bases, with 15 bases between them. Germline CDR1 DFQATT, CDR2 SNEGSKA (reference sequence). This CDR3 comprises 15 residues. CDR3 bases: TGCAGTGCTAGAGATCTTTTGAGGGGGGACTACGAGCAGTACTTC. Its protein is CSARDLLRGDYEQYF.

The rearrangement joins TRBV11-2 to TRBJ2-5, with D possibly TRBD2 on 5 matching bases. Trimming took 3 bases from V and 1 from J, leaving 15 bases between them. The germline V gene encodes CDR1 SGHAT and CDR2 FQNNGV. CDR3 length equals 16 residues. The CDR3 DNA reads TGTGCCAGCAGCTTTGGGAGCGGTAGGCCCCAAGAGACCCAGTACTTC. This translates into CASSFGSGRPQETQYF.

The chain uses TRBV10-3 and TRBJ2-7; D remains unclear. V gave up 10 bases and J gave up 4 bases, with 11 bases separating them. CDR1 and CDR2 (germline): ENHRY, SYGVKD. CDR3 length: 11 amino acids. CDR3 DNA sequence: TGTGCCACCGCAAGTGTTTACGAGCAGTACTTC. It yields the protein CATASVYEQYF.

This clonotype occurred a few times. V is TRBV18 and J is TRBJ2-1; D possibly uses TRBD1 or TRBD2 (5 bases each). The length of the CDR3 is 12 residues. Trimming removed 5 bases at V and 9 bases at J, with 11 bases between. CDR1 KGHSH and CDR2 LQKENI come from the germline V gene. The DNA of the CDR3 is TGTGCCAGCTCATGGGGGTTTGGTGAGCAGTTCTTC. Amino acid sequence: CASSWGFGEQFF.

The chain joins TRBV7-9 to TRBJ2-1; possibly TRBD1 for D (5 bases). Per germline, CDR1 SEHNR and CDR2 FQNEAQ (reference sequence). This CDR3 is built from 12 residues. Trimming left V 4 bases short and J 6 bases short, with 7 bases between. DNA of the CDR3: TGTGCCAGCAGCTCCCAGGGCAATGAGCAGTTCTTC. It is translated as CASSSQGNEQFF.

This clonotype was observed a handful of times. The chain combines TRBV13 with TRBJ1-2; D uncertain. Looked up from germline, CDR1 is PRHDT and CDR2 is FYEKMQ (reference sequence). V shed 5 bases and J shed 8 bases, with 21 bases lying between them. This CDR3 is built from 15 residues. CDR3 sequence reads: CASSVGYHSARGYTF. DNA for the CDR3: TGTGCCAGCAGCGTGGGGTACCACAGTGCTCGAGGCTACACCTTC.

This clonotype was counted a few times. The chain employs TRBV18 and TRBJ2-1; D might be TRBD1 (6 bases). CDR3 length equals 13 residues. Trimming took 3 bases from V and 5 from J, leaving 8 bases between them. Germline CDR1 reads KGHSH; CDR2 reads LQKENI. CDR3 residues: CASSPGADNEQFF. Written as DNA, the CDR3 is TGTGCCAGCTCACCGGGGGCGGACAATGAGCAGTTCTTC.

For the CDR3, the DNA is TGTGCCAGCAGTTACATCTCCCGCGGTGAGCAGTTCTTC. Translation gives CASSYISRGEQFF. V is TRBV6-6 and J is TRBJ2-1; D is unresolved. V was shortened by 2 bases and J by 9 bases, with 11 bases between the two germline ends. This CDR3 has 13 residues. CDR1 is MNHNY, CDR2 SVGAGI, per germline (reference sequence).